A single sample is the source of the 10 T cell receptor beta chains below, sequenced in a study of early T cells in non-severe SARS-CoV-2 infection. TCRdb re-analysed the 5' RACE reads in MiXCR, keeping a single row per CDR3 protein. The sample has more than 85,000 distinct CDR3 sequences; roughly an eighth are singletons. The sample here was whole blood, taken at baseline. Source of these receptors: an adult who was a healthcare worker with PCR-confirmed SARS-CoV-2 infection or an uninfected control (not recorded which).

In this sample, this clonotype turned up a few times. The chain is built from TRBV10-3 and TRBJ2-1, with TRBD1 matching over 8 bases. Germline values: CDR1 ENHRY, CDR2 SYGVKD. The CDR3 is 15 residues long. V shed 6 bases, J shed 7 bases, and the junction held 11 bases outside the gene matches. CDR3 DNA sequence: TGTGCCATCAGCGCACAGGGGGGTTTAAGGAATGAGCAGTTCTTC. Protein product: CAISAQGGLRNEQFF.

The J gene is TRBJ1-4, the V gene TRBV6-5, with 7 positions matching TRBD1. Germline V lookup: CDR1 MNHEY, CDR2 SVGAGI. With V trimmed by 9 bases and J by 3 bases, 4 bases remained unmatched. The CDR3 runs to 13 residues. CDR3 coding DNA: TGTGCCAGTTTACAGGGGTCTAATGAAAAACTGTTTTTT. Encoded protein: CASLQGSNEKLFF.

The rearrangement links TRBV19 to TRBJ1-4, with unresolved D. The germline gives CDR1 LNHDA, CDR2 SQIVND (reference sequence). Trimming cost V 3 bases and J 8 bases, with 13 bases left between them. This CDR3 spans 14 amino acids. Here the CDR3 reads CASSIDLVPEKLFF. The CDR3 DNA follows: TGTGCCAGTAGTATCGATTTGGTCCCAGAAAAACTGTTTTTT.

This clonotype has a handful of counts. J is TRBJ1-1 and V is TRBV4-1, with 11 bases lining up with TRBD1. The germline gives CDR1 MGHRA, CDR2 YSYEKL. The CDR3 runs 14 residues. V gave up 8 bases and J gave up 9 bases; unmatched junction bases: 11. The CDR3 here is CASGRTGGLGKAFF. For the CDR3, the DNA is TGCGCCAGCGGACGGACAGGGGGCCTTGGTAAAGCTTTCTTT.

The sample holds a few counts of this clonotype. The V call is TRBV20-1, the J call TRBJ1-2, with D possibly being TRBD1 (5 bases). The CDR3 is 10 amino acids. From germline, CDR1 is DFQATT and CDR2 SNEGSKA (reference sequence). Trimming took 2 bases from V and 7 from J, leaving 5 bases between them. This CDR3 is CSARQGGYTF. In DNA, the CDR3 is TGCAGTGCTAGACAGGGTGGCTACACCTTC.

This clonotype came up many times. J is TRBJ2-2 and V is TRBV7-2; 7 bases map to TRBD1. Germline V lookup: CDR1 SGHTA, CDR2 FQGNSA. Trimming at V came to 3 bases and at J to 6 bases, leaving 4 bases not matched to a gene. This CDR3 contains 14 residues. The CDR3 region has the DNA TGTGCCAGCAGCTTTGCAACAGGGGCCGGGGAGCTGTTTTTT. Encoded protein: CASSFATGAGELFF. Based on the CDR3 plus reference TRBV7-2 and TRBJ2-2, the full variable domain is GAGVSQSPSNKVTEKGKDVELRCDPISGHTALYWYRQSLGQGLEFLIYFQGNSAPDKSGLPSDRFSAERTGGSVSTLTIQRTQQEDSAVYLCASSFATGAGELFFGEGSRLTVL.

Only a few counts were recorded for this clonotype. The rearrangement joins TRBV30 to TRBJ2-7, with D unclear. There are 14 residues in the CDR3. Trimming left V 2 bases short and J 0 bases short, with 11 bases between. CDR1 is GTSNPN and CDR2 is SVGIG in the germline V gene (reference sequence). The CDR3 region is CAWSLFRSSYEQYF. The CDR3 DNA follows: TGTGCCTGGAGTTTGTTCAGGAGCTCCTACGAGCAGTACTTC.

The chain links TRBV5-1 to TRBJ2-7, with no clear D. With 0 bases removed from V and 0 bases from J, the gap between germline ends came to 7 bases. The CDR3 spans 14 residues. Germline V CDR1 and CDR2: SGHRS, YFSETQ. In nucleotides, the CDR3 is TGCGCCAGCAGCTTGGCCGCCAACTCCTACGAGCAGTACTTC. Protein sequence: CASSLAANSYEQYF.

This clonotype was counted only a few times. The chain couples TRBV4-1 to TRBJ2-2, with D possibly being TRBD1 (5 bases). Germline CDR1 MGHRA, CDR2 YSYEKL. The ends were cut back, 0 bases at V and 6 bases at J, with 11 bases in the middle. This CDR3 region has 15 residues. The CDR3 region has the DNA TGCGCCAGCAGCCAAGAACCTCCAGGGCCCGGGGAGCTGTTTTTT. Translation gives CASSQEPPGPGELFF.

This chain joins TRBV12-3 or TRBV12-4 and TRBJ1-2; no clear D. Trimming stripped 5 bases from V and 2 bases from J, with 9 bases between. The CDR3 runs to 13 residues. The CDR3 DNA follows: TGTGCCAGCAGTCAACAACGAAACTATGGCTACACCTTC. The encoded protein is CASSQQRNYGYTF.